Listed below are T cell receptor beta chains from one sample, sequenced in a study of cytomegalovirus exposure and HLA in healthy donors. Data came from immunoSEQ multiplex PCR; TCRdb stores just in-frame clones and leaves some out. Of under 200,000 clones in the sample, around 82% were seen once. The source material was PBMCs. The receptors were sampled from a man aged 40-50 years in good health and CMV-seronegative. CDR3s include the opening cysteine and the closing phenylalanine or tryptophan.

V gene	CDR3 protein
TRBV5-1	CASSLGDTNQPQHF
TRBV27	CASLRSGGFTDTQYF
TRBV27	CASSLAGEAYEQYF
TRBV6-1	CASSERYEQFF
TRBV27	CASSYSSNQPQHF
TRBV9	CASSGTVYNEQFF
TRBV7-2	CASSFQGAYSPLHF
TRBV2	CASTTGNTEAFF
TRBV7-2	CASSLGGGYEQYF
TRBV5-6	CASSLGGLIGIGETQYF
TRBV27	CASSLGDTYEQYF
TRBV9	CASSVDWDSSGNTIYF
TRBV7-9	CASSFSTGFAQETQYF
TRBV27	CASSPTTGGVEQYF
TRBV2	CAGIEDRGILGYTF
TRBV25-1	CASSWGNEKLFF
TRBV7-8	CASSLGDRVPNQPQHF
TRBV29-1	CSVPEGVGEQFF